One sample yielded the 20 T cell receptor beta chains listed below, sequenced in a study of graft-versus-host responses after intestinal transplantation (dated by TCRdb to the early 2020s). The library was made by the immunoSEQ multiplex PCR assay. The table was pulled from immuneACCESS by TCRdb, which kept in-frame rearrangements only. Such tables lose some clones; where checked, under half of the loss comes from unresolved V genes, and the rest has no known cause. The sample includes about 90,000 clones, with over 85% observed a single time. Less than 1.5% of the sample is in the top ten clones. The time point label corresponds to: cells obtained before transplantation from donor or recipient. Their antigens are not known. The source was unstimulated CD8+ T cells sorted from spleen or lymph node cells, collected before transplant. The source of these receptors is a human donor who was the organ donor for an intestinal transplant.

The V and J genes are TRBV28 and TRBJ1-2, with D hard to call. V lost 7 bases to trimming and J lost 2 bases, with 11 bases between them. Germline assignment: CDR1 MDHEN and CDR2 SYDVKM. The CDR3 spans 13 residues. The CDR3, as DNA: TGTGCCAGCATGGGAGGGAAGAACTATGGCTACACCTTC. Protein sequence: CASMGGKNYGYTF.

CDR3 nucleotide sequence: TGTGCCAGCAGTTCGTGGGCAGGGACAGATACGCAGTATTTT. Translating it yields CASSSWAGTDTQYF. The chain joins TRBV6-6 to TRBJ2-3; possibly TRBD1 for D (5 bases). From germline, CDR1 is MNHNY and CDR2 SVGAGI (reference sequence). The CDR3 has 14 residues. V was shortened by 4 bases and J by 3 bases, with 11 bases between the two germline ends.

V usage is TRBV27 and J usage is TRBJ2-7, with D possibly being TRBD1 (7 bases). Germline loops: CDR1 MNHEY, CDR2 SMNVEV (reference sequence). V was pared by 0 bases and J by 4 bases, with 16 bases between. The CDR3 is 16 amino acids. The CDR3: CASSLSPDREDYEQYF. CDR3 nucleotide sequence: TGTGCCAGCAGTTTATCACCCGACAGGGAGGATTACGAGCAGTACTTC.

This chain connects TRBV4-1 to TRBJ1-2, with a weak D call TRBD1 (6 bases). Germline values: CDR1 MGHRA, CDR2 YSYEKL. Trimming shortened V by 5 bases and J by 4 bases, and 17 bases separated the two germline ends. The CDR3 contains 15 residues. The CDR3 is CASSAQQGRFYGYTF. DNA for the CDR3: TGCGCCAGCAGCGCCCAACAGGGTCGTTTCTATGGCTACACCTTC.

The CDR3 coding sequence is TGTGCCAGCAGCTTAGTGAGAGGGCAGACAACTAATGAAAAACTGTTTTTT. Encoded protein: CASSLVRGQTTNEKLFF. V gene TRBV11-2 combines with J gene TRBJ1-4; D uncertain. This CDR3 has 17 amino acids. Germline V CDR1 and CDR2: SGHAT, FQNNGV. Trimming stripped 1 base from V and 0 bases from J, with 12 bases between.

This clone has a single count. This chain uses TRBV4-1 with TRBJ2-1, with 12 bases aligning to TRBD2. Germline CDR1 and CDR2: MGHRA and YSYEKL. This CDR3 comprises 17 residues. V dropped 1 base and J dropped 8; count of bases not matched to a gene: 9. The CDR3 protein is CASSQVPGLAGGDEQFF. The DNA of the CDR3 is TGCGCCAGCAGCCAAGTCCCCGGGCTAGCGGGGGGGGATGAGCAGTTCTTC.

The chain employs TRBV19 and TRBJ1-5; the D is unclear. Trimming removed 7 bases at V and 6 bases at J, with 13 bases between. Germline V gene lookup returns CDR1 LNHDA and CDR2 SQIVND (reference sequence). There are 13 residues in the CDR3. In DNA form, the CDR3 reads TGTGCCAGTACGAACCTAGCGAGTCAGCCCCAGCATTTT. Residues: CASTNLASQPQHF.

The CDR3 coding sequence is TGTGCCAGCAGCGTAGGGACAGGTGGGGGCGAGCAGTACTTC. This encodes CASSVGTGGGEQYF. J is TRBJ2-7 and V is TRBV5-5; 8 bases match TRBD1. The CDR3 length is 14 residues. Germline V gives CDR1 SGHKS, CDR2 YYEKEE (reference sequence). The ends lost 4 bases at V and 6 bases at J; junction bases unmatched: 9.

This sequence joins TRBV6-1 and TRBJ2-5; 12 bases are shared with TRBD1. The J call is in doubt because the DNA end fits TRBJ2-7 better. The germline CDR1 and CDR2 sequences are MNHNS and SASEGT. The CDR3 extends over 15 amino acids. The CDR3 nucleotides are TGTGCCAGCAGTGATGGGGACAGGGGGCCTCACGAGCAGTACTTC. Translation: CASSDGDRGPHEQYF.

This chain links TRBV29-1 with TRBJ1-5; D not resolved. Trimming removed 6 bases at V and 5 bases at J, with 17 bases between. The CDR3 totals 14 residues. Germline V gene sequence: CDR1 SQVTM, CDR2 ANQGSEA. CDR3 sequence reads: CSVAGGTEDQPQHF. Written as DNA, the CDR3 is TGCAGCGTAGCTGGTGGAACAGAAGATCAGCCCCAGCATTTT.

The genes are TRBV7-9 and TRBJ2-7; D is unresolved. The CDR3 covers 11 residues. The germline V gene encodes CDR1 SEHNR and CDR2 FQNEAQ (reference sequence). V was cut by 5 bases and J by 2 bases, with 4 bases left in between. The chain's CDR3 is CASSPTYEQYF. In DNA, the CDR3 is TGTGCCAGCAGCCCCACCTACGAGCAGTACTTC.

The CDR3 reads CASSSSAGLSSYEQYF. CDR3 DNA sequence: TGCGCCAGCAGCTCCAGCGCCGGACTCAGCTCCTACGAGCAGTACTTC. The J gene is TRBJ2-7, the V gene TRBV5-1; TRBD2 is a possible D gene (5 bases). The CDR3 has 16 residues. Trimming took 3 bases from V and 0 from J, leaving 16 bases between them. CDR1 SGHRS and CDR2 YFSETQ come from the germline V gene.

This clone was found a few times. The rearrangement links TRBV6-6 to TRBJ2-7; D is ambiguous. Germline V gene data show CDR1 as MNHNY and CDR2 as SVGAGI (reference sequence). V was cut by 4 bases and J by 3 bases, with 10 bases left in between. This CDR3 has 13 amino acids. The CDR3 sequence is CASSSRLIYEQYF. DNA for the CDR3: TGTGCCAGCAGTTCCCGACTGATCTACGAGCAGTACTTC.

The chain joins TRBV13 to TRBJ2-6; D gene ambiguous. CDR1 PRHDT and CDR2 FYEKMQ come from the germline V gene (reference sequence). The CDR3 has 15 residues. The germline V and J ends were trimmed by 5 bases and 2 bases, with 10 bases remaining between them. The CDR3 sequence: CASSPDRAGANVLTF. The CDR3 DNA sequence: TGTGCCAGCAGCCCTGACCGGGCTGGGGCCAACGTCCTGACTTTC.

The chain couples TRBV5-6 to TRBJ2-7; D call uncertain. CDR3 length: 13 amino acids. V shed 3 bases and J shed 0 bases, with 7 bases lying between them. The germline V gene encodes CDR1 SGHDT and CDR2 YYEEEE. The CDR3 loop is CASSSYTSYEQYF. As DNA, the CDR3 is TGTGCCAGCAGCTCTTACACCTCCTACGAGCAGTACTTC.

The chain joins TRBV29-1 to TRBJ1-2; unclear D gene. V gave up 1 base and J gave up 7 bases, with 13 bases separating them. CDR1 SQVTM and CDR2 ANQGSEA come from the germline V gene. The length of the CDR3 is 13 residues. The CDR3 here is CSVEGALISGYTF. DNA for the CDR3: TGCAGCGTTGAAGGAGCCCTTATAAGTGGCTACACCTTC. The entire variable domain, with the rest obtained from reference TRBV29-1 and TRBJ1-2, is as follows: SAVISQKPSRDICQRGTSLTIQCQVDSQVTMMFWYRQQPGQSLTLIATANQGSEATYESGFVIDKFPISRPNLTFSTLTVSNMSPEDSSIYLCSVEGALISGYTFGSGTRLTVV.

The chain carries TRBV13 and TRBJ1-3; D is perhaps TRBD1 (5 bases). CDR1 and CDR2 from the germline V gene are PRHDT and FYEKMQ (reference sequence). V lost 0 bases and J lost 6, with 18 bases in between. CDR3 length: 17 amino acids. CDR3 nucleotides: TGTGCCAGCAGCTTAGGACCGGGGGGGAATTCGGAAAACACCATATATTTT. Protein sequence: CASSLGPGGNSENTIYF.

Only one count was recorded for this clone. The V gene is TRBV29-1, the J gene TRBJ2-5; 8 nucleotides align to TRBD1. Germline CDR1 reads SQVTM; CDR2 reads ANQGSEA. Losses at the gene ends were 8 bases for V and 5 bases for J; bases not matched to a gene: 7. This CDR3 spans 12 amino acids. The CDR3 region has the DNA TGCAGCTCGAGAGGACAGGGCGAGACCCAGTACTTC. This encodes CSSRGQGETQYF. The whole variable domain, filled in from reference TRBV29-1 and TRBJ2-5, reads SAVISQKPSRDICQRGTSLTIQCQVDSQVTMMFWYRQQPGQSLTLIATANQGSEATYESGFVIDKFPISRPNLTFSTLTVSNMSPEDSSIYLCSSRGQGETQYFGPGTRLLVL.

V and J are TRBV9 and TRBJ2-3; the D is unclear. This CDR3 is 13 amino acids long. Trimming took off 4 bases at V and 4 bases at J, with 10 bases between the two ends. Germline V lookup: CDR1 SGDLS, CDR2 YYNGEE. CDR3 in DNA: TGTGCCAGCAGCTTACGAGTTGCAGATACGCAGTATTTT. As protein: CASSLRVADTQYF.

The chain carries TRBV5-4 and TRBJ2-3; TRBD1 matches 8 bases. The V and J ends lost 0 bases and 1 base, in that order; junction bases with no gene match: 13. CDR3 length equals 19 residues. The germline CDR1 and CDR2 sequences are SGHNT and YYREEE (reference sequence). The CDR3, as DNA: TGTGCCAGCAGCTTGGACTATGCCACGGGGACAGGACGCACAGATACGCAGTATTTT. Its translation is CASSLDYATGTGRTDTQYF.